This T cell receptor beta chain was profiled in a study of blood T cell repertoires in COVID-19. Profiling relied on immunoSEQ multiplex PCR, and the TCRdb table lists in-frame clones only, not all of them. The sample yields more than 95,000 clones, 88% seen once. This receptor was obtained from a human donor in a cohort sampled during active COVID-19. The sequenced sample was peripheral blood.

The CDR3 nucleotides are TGTGCCAGCAGTTTAACCCAATCCGGACAAGCCAAAAACATTCAGTACTTC. This sequence encodes CASSLTQSGQAKNIQYF. The J gene is TRBJ2-4, the V gene TRBV27; a possible D gene is TRBD1 (5 bases). This CDR3 has 17 residues. Germline V gene sequence: CDR1 MNHEY, CDR2 SMNVEV (reference sequence). V was clipped by 2 bases and J by 0 bases, with 14 bases between them.